The 20 T cell receptor beta chains given below trace back to one sample, sequenced in a study of metastatic and nonmetastatic thyroid tumors. Thyroid surgery took place with no prior treatment in any patient. From the PCR reads, TCRdb re-called clones with MiXCR. The data show fewer than 40,000 clones, about 25% seen once. Sample: blood. These receptors all come from a female donor with papillary thyroid cancer or a benign thyroid nodule (not recorded which). Some clones in this sample may be carry-over from other donors' samples.

This clone was counted ten times or more. This sequence joins TRBV9 and TRBJ1-2; TRBD1 matches at 8 bases. There are 15 residues in the CDR3. V was clipped by 1 base and J by 4 bases; unmatched bases: 6. Looked up from germline, CDR1 is SGDLS and CDR2 is YYNGEE. CDR3 DNA sequence: TGTGCCAGCAGCGTAAAGCAGGGGGCGGTCTATGGCTACACCTTC. This translates into CASSVKQGAVYGYTF.

Ten or more counts support this clone. In DNA form, the CDR3 reads TGTGCCAGCAGCTTAGGGGCTAGCGGGAGCATCTCGGAGCAGTACTTC. It codes for CASSLGASGSISEQYF. J is TRBJ2-7 and V is TRBV9; 10 nucleotides align to TRBD2. The germline gives CDR1 SGDLS, CDR2 YYNGEE. CDR3 length equals 16 residues. The trim removed 4 bases at V and 7 bases at J, leaving 14 bases unmatched.

The genes are TRBV7-2 and TRBJ1-1; D uncertain. CDR1 and CDR2 (germline): SGHTA, FQGNSA. The germline V and J ends were trimmed by 1 base and 12 bases, with 18 bases remaining between them. This CDR3 contains 14 residues. The CDR3 bases are TGTGCCAGCAGCTTAGGCGCGACTCTACTGGGATCTTTCTTT. Translating it yields CASSLGATLLGSFF.

This clone was recorded many times. This chain uses TRBV9 with TRBJ1-1; D unclear. Germline values: CDR1 SGDLS, CDR2 YYNGEE. Trimming removed 0 bases from V and 0 bases from J, with 9 bases in between. The CDR3 consists of 15 residues. CDR3 DNA: TGTGCCAGCAGCGTAGGTGGGTTCGTGAACACTGAAGCTTTCTTT. Protein: CASSVGGFVNTEAFF.

V is TRBV7-9 and J is TRBJ2-7; D is perhaps TRBD1 or TRBD2 (5 bases each). Germline CDR1 and CDR2: SEHNR and FQNEAQ (reference sequence). The CDR3 has 12 amino acids. Trimming removed 8 bases from V and 5 bases from J, with 13 bases in between. In DNA form, the CDR3 reads TGTGCCAGCCGTTCCCAGGGAGACGAGCAGTACTTC. Residues: CASRSQGDEQYF.

Of note for this clone: One end of the junction does not line up with germline, which may come from a read error. The rearrangement links TRBV20-1 to TRBJ2-6; D call uncertain. CDR3 size: 14 residues. The germline CDR1 and CDR2 sequences are DFQATT and SNEGSKA (reference sequence). CDR3: CSARGDSGPNVLTF. The CDR3, as DNA: TGCAGTGCTAGGGGCGACTCTGGGCCCAACGTCCTGACATTC.

This clone appeared many times. V is TRBV7-9 and J is TRBJ2-2; a possible D gene is TRBD2 (6 bases). V lost 5 bases and J lost 5, with 15 bases in between. CDR3 length: 15 amino acids. Germline CDR1 SEHNR, CDR2 FQNEAQ (reference sequence). CDR3 bases: TGTGCCAGCAGCCTGACGCGGGGAAGTACCGGGGAGCTGTTTTTT. Encoded protein: CASSLTRGSTGELFF.

This clone was detected ten times or more. V usage is TRBV13 and J usage is TRBJ1-1, with 9 bases aligning to TRBD1. The length of the CDR3 is 16 residues. With 5 bases clipped from V and 5 bases from J, the junction kept 12 bases outside the gene matches. Germline loops: CDR1 PRHDT, CDR2 FYEKMQ (reference sequence). CDR3: CASSTGGVMAGTEAFF. DNA of the CDR3: TGTGCCAGCAGCACAGGGGGCGTAATGGCGGGGACTGAAGCTTTCTTT. Based on the CDR3 plus reference TRBV13 and TRBJ1-1, the full variable domain is AAGVIQSPRHLIKEKRETATLKCYPIPRHDTVYWYQQGPGQDPQFLISFYEKMQSDKGSIPDRFSAQQFSDYHSELNMSSLELGDSALYFCASSTGGVMAGTEAFFGQGTRLTVV.

The rearrangement uses TRBV7-3 and TRBJ2-1, with 8 bases lining up with TRBD1. The CDR3 is 14 residues long. Germline CDR1 is SGHTA and CDR2 is FQGTGA. Germline trimming cut 5 bases from V and 7 bases from J; bases unmatched to any gene: 7. The CDR3 protein is CASSPDRVRNEQFF. In nucleotides, the CDR3 is TGTGCCAGCAGCCCGGACAGGGTTAGGAATGAGCAGTTCTTC.

The sample holds many counts of this clone. This sequence joins TRBV27 and TRBJ2-2, with 8 bases that match TRBD1. CDR1 is MNHEY and CDR2 is SMNVEV in the germline V gene (reference sequence). The CDR3 loop spans 17 amino acids. The V segment lost 2 bases and the J segment 0 bases; nucleotides outside the gene matches: 5. CDR3 DNA sequence: TGTGCCAGCAGTTTAGCTAAGACAGGGGCGAACACCGGGGAGCTGTTTTTT. It yields the protein CASSLAKTGANTGELFF.

This clone was found many times. The CDR3 spells CASSLQGTLYGYTF. CDR3 coding DNA: TGCGCCAGCAGCCTACAGGGGACCCTCTATGGCTACACCTTC. The J gene is TRBJ1-2, the V gene TRBV4-1; 7 bases align to TRBD1. With 4 bases clipped from V and 4 bases from J, the junction kept 6 bases outside the gene matches. CDR1 MGHRA and CDR2 YSYEKL come from the germline V gene. The CDR3 consists of 14 residues.

This clone has at least ten counts. The genes are TRBV18 and TRBJ1-5, with TRBD1 as a possible D gene (5 bases). The CDR3 length is 16 residues. V dropped 4 bases and J dropped 2 bases, with 15 bases sitting between them. The germline CDR1 and CDR2 sequences are KGHSH and LQKENI. CDR3 nucleotide sequence: TGTGCCAGCTCACTAGACAAGGGGAAAGGCAATCAGCCCCAGCATTTT. The encoded protein is CASSLDKGKGNQPQHF.

This clone was counted ten times or more. V gene TRBV2 combines with J gene TRBJ2-1; possibly TRBD2 for D (5 bases). The CDR3 is made up of 15 amino acids. V was clipped by 0 bases and J by 5 bases, with 11 bases between them. Germline values: CDR1 SNHLY, CDR2 FYNNEI. The CDR3 loop reads CASSEAGVSNNEQFF. CDR3 bases: TGTGCCAGCAGTGAAGCGGGAGTCAGCAACAATGAGCAGTTCTTC. The whole variable domain, remainder taken from reference TRBV2 and TRBJ2-1, is EPEVTQTPSHQVTQMGQEVILRCVPISNHLYFYWYRQILGQKVEFLVSFYNNEISEKSEIFDDQFSVERPDGSNFTLKIRSTKLEDSAMYFCASSEAGVSNNEQFFGPGTRLTVL.

In this sample, this clone turned up many times. The chain joins TRBV4-1 to TRBJ2-6; perhaps TRBD2 as D (5 bases). This CDR3 comprises 16 residues. Germline V gives CDR1 MGHRA, CDR2 YSYEKL. Trimming left V 0 bases short and J 6 bases short, with 12 bases between. CDR3 protein: CASSQEGAHLANVLTF. The CDR3 DNA is TGCGCCAGCAGCCAAGAGGGAGCTCACTTGGCCAACGTCCTGACTTTC.

The rearrangement uses TRBV11-1 and TRBJ2-1, with no clear D. V gave up 4 bases and J gave up 0 bases, with 13 bases separating them. Germline CDR1 and CDR2: SGHAT and FQDESV (reference sequence). The CDR3 covers 16 residues. CDR3 sequence reads: CASSSSGPSSYNEQFF. The CDR3 bases are TGTGCCAGCAGCTCATCCGGGCCCAGCTCCTACAATGAGCAGTTCTTC.

As concerns this clone: The germline gene is not matched at one end of the junction; a read error may be the cause. This chain uses TRBV5-1 with TRBJ1-1; 7 bases match TRBD1. CDR1 SGHRS and CDR2 YFSETQ come from the germline V gene. This CDR3 contains 15 residues. The CDR3, as DNA: TGCGCCAGCAGTTTGGTACAGGGGCTGAACACTGAAGCTTTCTTT. Translation: CASSLVQGLNTEAFF.

At least ten counts were recorded for this clone. The chain carries TRBV29-1 and TRBJ2-6, with unresolved D. In germline, CDR1 is SQVTM, CDR2 ANQGSEA. The CDR3 length is 16 residues. Between the trimmed V and J ends, which lost 2 bases and 0 bases, there was a span of 11 bases. CDR3 sequence: CSVESDINSGANVLTF. CDR3 in DNA: TGCAGCGTTGAATCGGATATCAACTCTGGGGCCAACGTCCTGACTTTC.

This clone was detected many times. The V gene is TRBV20-1, the J gene TRBJ2-1, with D perhaps matching TRBD1 (6 bases). The ends were cut back, 0 bases at V and 6 bases at J, with 21 bases in the middle. This CDR3 region has 17 residues. Germline CDR1 is DFQATT and CDR2 is SNEGSKA (reference sequence). CDR3 nucleotides: TGCAGTGCTAGAGATACACAGGGACACTGGGGGAGCAATGAGCAGTTCTTC. Encoded protein: CSARDTQGHWGSNEQFF.

This clone was seen a single time. The J gene is TRBJ2-7, the V gene TRBV10-3; a weak D match, TRBD2 (6 bases). The CDR3 has 13 amino acids. Trimming shortened V by 5 bases and J by 6 bases, and 14 bases separated the two germline ends. Germline lookup yields CDR1 ENHRY and CDR2 SYGVKD. CDR3 protein: CAISYGGVSEQYF. In DNA form, the CDR3 reads TGTGCCATCAGTTACGGAGGGGTCAGCGAGCAGTACTTC.

This clone was detected ten times or more. The chain is built from TRBV6-2 or TRBV6-3 and TRBJ2-2; D is perhaps TRBD1 (6 bases). Trimming took off 7 bases at V and 2 bases at J, with 11 bases between the two ends. The germline V gene encodes CDR1 MNHEY and CDR2 SVGEGT. CDR3 length: 14 residues. DNA of the CDR3: TGTGCCAGCACACAGGGAATTAACACCGGGGAGCTGTTTTTT. As protein: CASTQGINTGELFF.